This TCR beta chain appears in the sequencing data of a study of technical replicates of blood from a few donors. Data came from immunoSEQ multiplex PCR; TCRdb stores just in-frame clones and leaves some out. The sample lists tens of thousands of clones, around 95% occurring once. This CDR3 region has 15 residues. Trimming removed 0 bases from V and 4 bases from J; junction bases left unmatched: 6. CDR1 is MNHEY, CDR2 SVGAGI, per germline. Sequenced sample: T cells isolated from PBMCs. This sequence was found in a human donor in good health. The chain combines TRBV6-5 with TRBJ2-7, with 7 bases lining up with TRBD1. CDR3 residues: CASSYSGTASYEQYF. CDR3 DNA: TGTGCCAGCAGTTACTCCGGGACAGCCTCGTACGAGCAGTACTTC.